Presented here are 4 T cell receptor beta chains from one specimen sequenced in a study of T cells after yellow fever vaccination. TCRdb processed the 5' RACE reads anew with MiXCR; each CDR3 protein has one entry. Of some 390,000 distinct CDR3 sequences in the sample, 15% to 20% were seen once. The sample consisted of PBMCs, taken before the yellow fever booster vaccination. Receptor source: a man younger than 35 who received the YFV17D yellow fever vaccine.

The rearrangement joins TRBV6-5 to TRBJ2-7; D remains unclear. From germline, CDR1 is MNHEY and CDR2 SVGAGI. There are 11 residues in the CDR3. Trimming left V 1 base short and J 8 bases short, with 6 bases between. Written as DNA, the CDR3 is TGTGCCAGCAGTTACTTGGGGAAGCAGTACGTC. This translates into CASSYLGKQYV.

V usage is TRBV4-3 and J usage is TRBJ2-7, with unresolved D. Germline CDR1 is LGHNA and CDR2 is YSLEER. V was cut by 0 bases and J by 0 bases, with 9 bases left in between. The CDR3 is 15 amino acids. The CDR3 spells CASSQEVTSSYEQYF. In DNA form, the CDR3 reads TGCGCCAGCAGCCAAGAGGTTACGAGCTCCTACGAGCAGTACTTC.

The gene calls are TRBV13 and TRBJ1-6; possible D gene TRBD1, 5 bases. This CDR3 comprises 12 residues. Trimming took 4 bases from V and 8 from J, leaving 6 bases between them. CDR1 is PRHDT and CDR2 is FYEKMQ in the germline V gene (reference sequence). The DNA of the CDR3 is TGTGCCAGCAGCTCGGGACATTCACCCCTCCACTTT. It codes for CASSSGHSPLHF.

The chain recombines TRBV7-2 with TRBJ2-2; 8 bases match TRBD1. The V and J ends lost 5 bases and 7 bases, in that order; junction bases with no gene match: 9. There are 15 residues in the CDR3. The germline CDR1 and CDR2 sequences are SGHTA and FQGNSA. The CDR3 region is CASSQRTGTGGELFF. The CDR3 bases are TGTGCCAGCAGCCAGAGGACAGGGACGGGCGGGGAGCTGTTTTTT.